Listed below are T cell receptor beta chains from one sample, sequenced in a study of memory CD4+ T cells and cytomegalovirus serostatus. The assay was immunoSEQ multiplex PCR, and TCRdb's table has in-frame clones only and misses some. The sample records tens of thousands of clones, around 72% being singletons. Sequenced: memory CD4+ T cells from blood. These receptors were taken from an adult in good health and CMV-seronegative. The CDR3 runs from the conserved cysteine through the conserved F or W. The order of the fields is D gene, clone size, J gene, V gene, CDR3 protein, CDR3 DNA. The D gene is left open where the match is weak. Rows give clone size only sometimes, using once, few, many, or a class for an expanded clone.

NA NA TRBJ1-2 TRBV7-9 CASSPSERGYTF TGTGCCAGCAGCCCGAGCGAGCGTGGCTACACCTTC
TRBD1 NA TRBJ2-7 TRBV5-1 CASSLEQGAHSYEQYF TGCGCCAGCAGCTTGGAACAGGGGGCCCACTCCTACGAGCAGTACTTC
NA NA TRBJ1-2 TRBV7-2 CASSLGPGLNYGYTF TGTGCCAGCAGCTTAGGACCGGGGCTAAACTATGGCTACACCTTC
NA NA TRBJ2-1 TRBV19 CASSMVAGKGSYNEQFF TGTGCCAGTAGTATGGTCGCCGGTAAAGGGTCCTACAATGAGCAGTTCTTC
NA NA TRBJ1-2 TRBV29-1 CSVPTGFGYTF TGCAGCGTTCCCACAGGGTTTGGCTACACCTTC
TRBD1 NA TRBJ1-1 TRBV27 CASNPLTGPDTEAFF TGTGCCAGCAACCCTTTGACAGGGCCCGACACTGAAGCTTTCTTT
NA NA TRBJ1-1 TRBV10-3 CAISEGVRGVTEAFF TGTGCCATCAGTGAGGGAGTAAGGGGCGTTACTGAAGCTTTCTTT
NA NA TRBJ2-5 TRBV6-1 CASSQQGLPQETQYF TGTGCCAGCAGTCAACAGGGCTTACCCCAAGAGACCCAGTACTTC
NA few TRBJ1-2 TRBV6-5 CASSNSLPDLSGYTF TGTGCCAGCAGTAACTCGTTACCGGACCTATCGGGCTACACCTTC
NA NA TRBJ1-2 TRBV29-1 CGGGTDYGYTF TGCGGGGGGGGTACGGACTATGGCTACACCTTC
NA NA TRBJ1-5 TRBV14 CASSRSLRLHSNQPQHF TGTGCCAGCAGCCGAAGCCTAAGGCTTCATAGCAATCAGCCCCAGCATTTT
TRBD1 NA TRBJ2-7 TRBV28 CASGQGKRYEQYF TGTGCCAGCGGACAGGGGAAGCGCTACGAGCAGTACTTC
TRBD1 NA TRBJ2-1 TRBV7-2 CASSLTGQGHYNEQFF TGTGCCAGCAGCTTAACGGGACAGGGGCACTACAATGAGCAGTTCTTC
TRBD1 NA TRBJ1-2 TRBV6-5 CASSYGDSYSGYTF TGTGCCAGCAGTTACGGGGACAGTTACTCTGGCTACACCTTC
NA NA TRBJ2-1 TRBV10-3 CAISESRTYNEQFF TGTGCCATCAGTGAGTCCAGGACTTACAATGAGCAGTTCTTC
NA NA TRBJ1-6 TRBV28 CASSFVGSYNSPLHF TGTGCCAGCAGTTTTGTGGGCTCCTATAATTCACCCCTCCACTTT
TRBD1 once TRBJ1-1 TRBV6-5 CASSYRQGNTEAFF TGTGCCAGCAGCTATAGACAGGGGAACACTGAAGCTTTCTTT
NA NA TRBJ1-5 TRBV5-8 CASSFSVGQPQHF TGTGCCAGCAGCTTCAGTGTGGGTCAGCCCCAGCATTTT
NA few TRBJ2-3 TRBV10-2 CASSEGSFSTDTQYF TGCGCCAGCAGTGAAGGCAGTTTTTCCACAGATACGCAGTATTTT
NA once TRBJ1-3 TRBV19 CASSTLGGAGNTIYF TGTGCCAGTAGTACCCTTGGCGGGGCTGGAAACACCATATATTTT
NA once TRBJ1-5 TRBV19 CASSMLMGDNQPQHF TGTGCCAGTAGTATGCTGATGGGGGACAATCAGCCCCAGCATTTT
TRBD1 NA TRBJ2-4 TRBV6-1 CASRPGGLDKNIQYF TGTGCCAGCAGGCCAGGGGGTCTTGACAAAAACATTCAGTACTTC
TRBD2 NA TRBJ2-1 TRBV18 CASSPDSLAGGGIQFF TGTGCCAGCTCACCGGACTCACTAGCGGGGGGCGGGATACAGTTCTTC
TRBD1 few TRBJ2-1 TRBV5-1 CASSSTGGEVSNEQFF TGCGCCAGCAGCTCCACAGGGGGCGAAGTGAGCAATGAGCAGTTCTTC
NA NA TRBJ2-2 TRBV29-1 CSVGNQPRDNPRTGELFF TGCAGCGTTGGAAACCAACCCCGGGACAATCCGCGCACCGGGGAGCTGTTTTTT
NA NA TRBJ2-6 TRBV19 CASSYGNSGANVLTF TGTGCCAGTAGTTACGGGAACTCTGGGGCCAACGTCCTGACTTTC
NA NA TRBJ2-7 TRBV6-6 CASSSGGPYEQYF TGTGCCAGCAGTTCGGGTGGACCCTACGAGCAGTACTTC
NA NA TRBJ1-1 TRBV11-3 CASSARLNTEAFF TGTGCCAGCAGTGCCCGACTAAACACTGAAGCTTTCTTT
NA NA TRBJ1-6 TRBV13 CASSLRRGTNSPLHF TGTGCCAGCAGCTTACGGAGGGGGACTAATTCACCCCTCCACTTT
TRBD1 once TRBJ1-2 TRBV5-1 CASSHDREGGYTF TGCGCCAGCAGCCATGACAGGGAGGGTGGCTACACCTTC
TRBD1 NA TRBJ1-2 TRBV2 CASGTGANYGYTF TGTGCCAGCGGGACAGGGGCTAACTATGGCTACACCTTC
NA NA TRBJ1-2 TRBV5-1 CASSLEEVALYGYTF TGCGCCAGCAGCTTGGAGGAAGTGGCTCTCTATGGCTACACCTTC
TRBD1 NA TRBJ1-1 TRBV6-1 CASTPRGIKAEAFF TGTGCCAGCACTCCCAGGGGGATTAAGGCTGAAGCTTTCTTT
NA NA TRBJ2-2 TRBV19 CASSIRAGKLSNTGELFF TGTGCCAGTAGTATAAGGGCAGGGAAGTTGTCCAACACCGGGGAGCTGTTTTTT
TRBD1 NA TRBJ1-1 TRBV2 CASSVRGQGSTEAFF TGTGCCAGCAGTGTTAGGGGACAGGGTTCCACTGAAGCTTTCTTT
NA NA TRBJ1-4 TRBV5-1 CASSFNRMGNEKLFF TGCGCCAGCAGCTTTAACAGGATGGGTAATGAAAAACTGTTTTTT
NA NA TRBJ2-1 TRBV29-1 CSVVRDNPYNEQFF TGCAGCGTTGTCCGGGACAATCCCTACAATGAGCAGTTCTTC
NA NA TRBJ2-5 TRBV13 CASSVLYSETQYF TGTGCCAGCAGCGTCCTGTATTCAGAGACCCAGTACTTC
NA few TRBJ1-6 TRBV30 CAWSVGQISSYNSPLHF TGTGCCTGGAGTGTAGGACAGATTAGCTCCTATAATTCACCCCTCCACTTT
NA NA TRBJ2-5 TRBV4-1 CASSQVLGRDQYF TGCGCCAGCAGCCAGGTCCTCGGTCGGGACCAGTACTTC
NA NA TRBJ2-5 TRBV14 CASSQNGGTVQETQYF TGTGCCAGCAGCCAAAATGGCGGGACAGTACAAGAGACCCAGTACTTC
TRBD1 NA TRBJ2-7 TRBV2 CASSDPGQGAEEQYF TGTGCCAGCAGTGACCCGGGACAGGGGGCTGAGGAGCAGTACTTC
NA NA TRBJ2-6 TRBV18 CASSPGGANVLTF TGTGCCAGCTCACCGGGTGGGGCCAACGTCCTGACTTTC
TRBD1 NA TRBJ1-1 TRBV14 CASSQDTVWDRVPYTEAFF TGTGCCAGCAGCCAAGATACCGTGTGGGACAGGGTACCGTACACTGAAGCTTTCTTT
TRBD1 NA TRBJ2-4 TRBV18 CASSPATGGEVAKNIQYF TGTGCCAGCTCACCAGCGACAGGGGGCGAGGTAGCCAAAAACATTCAGTACTTC
NA few TRBJ1-5 TRBV7-2 CASSLVPRPLYQPQHF TGTGCCAGCAGCTTAGTCCCCCGTCCCCTTTATCAGCCCCAGCATTTT
TRBD1 NA TRBJ2-7 TRBV6-1 CASETGAGYEQYF TGTGCCAGCGAGACAGGGGCGGGTTACGAGCAGTACTTC
NA NA TRBJ2-5 TRBV10-3 CAISRVQETQYF TGTGCCATCAGTAGGGTCCAAGAGACCCAGTACTTC
NA NA TRBJ2-1 TRBV11-2 CASSLSLRSSYNEQFF TGTGCCAGCAGCTTAAGTTTGCGGAGCTCCTACAATGAGCAGTTCTTC
NA NA TRBJ1-2 TRBV11-2 CASSLVSSQGVYGYTF TGTGCCAGCAGCTTAGTATCTAGTCAGGGCGTCTATGGCTACACCTTC
NA NA TRBJ1-2 TRBV7-9 CASSLEPGGLQRAGYTF TGTGCCAGCAGCTTAGAACCGGGAGGCTTACAGCGTGCTGGCTACACCTTC
TRBD1 few TRBJ1-4 TRBV28 CASGQGNEKLFF TGTGCCAGCGGACAGGGGAATGAAAAACTGTTTTTT
NA NA TRBJ1-2 TRBV28 CASSAHGRQEGYTF TGTGCCAGCAGTGCCCATGGGCGGCAAGAGGGCTACACCTTC
NA NA TRBJ1-4 TRBV6-5 CASSSYTGAGGEKLFF TGTGCCAGCAGTTCGTATACTGGGGCAGGTGGCGAAAAACTGTTTTTT
NA NA TRBJ2-3 TRBV6-1 CASSEGVAILQYF TGTGCCAGCAGTGAAGGAGTAGCCATACTGCAGTATTTT